A single sample gave rise to the 31 T cell receptor beta chains below, sequenced in a study of OX40 agonist ivuxolimab in advanced cancers. This table comes from immunoSEQ multiplex PCR, and its TCRdb copy is limited to in-frame clones, with some not included. The table lists some 45,000 clones, approximately 90% of them singletons, with approximately 18% in the top ten. Sequences were derived from CD4+ or CD8+ T cells sorted from blood, sampled in a trial of the OX40 agonist ivuxolimab. All receptors derive from an adult with an advanced solid tumor such as melanoma, head and neck, liver or kidney cancer.

The chain combines TRBV6-5 with TRBJ1-1; TRBD1 is a possible D gene (5 bases). The CDR3 consists of 14 residues. CDR1 MNHEY and CDR2 SVGAGI come from the germline V gene. Trimming stripped 0 bases from V and 0 bases from J, with 5 bases between. Here the CDR3 DNA reads TGTGCCAGCAGTTACTCAGGGGTGAACACTGAAGCTTTCTTT. Translated, it gives CASSYSGVNTEAFF.

The chain joins TRBV19 to TRBJ2-1, with TRBD2 matching 10 bases. This CDR3 comprises 15 residues. The trim removed 2 bases at V and 10 bases at J, leaving 8 bases unmatched. Per germline, CDR1 LNHDA and CDR2 SQIVND (reference sequence). CDR3 in amino acids: CASSIFGTSVNEQFF. DNA of the CDR3: TGTGCCAGTAGTATATTTGGGACTAGCGTTAACGAGCAGTTCTTC.

The V and J genes are TRBV7-6 and TRBJ2-7; 10 positions agree with TRBD2. This CDR3 contains 15 residues. V was pared by 2 bases and J by 2 bases, with 3 bases of the junction left unmatched. In germline, CDR1 is SGHVS, CDR2 FNYEAQ. The CDR3 region has the DNA TGTGCCAGCAGCTTAAGTCTAGCGGGGGCCTACGAGCAGTACTTC. Protein: CASSLSLAGAYEQYF.

This clone was recorded only once. V usage is TRBV2 and J usage is TRBJ2-5; tentatively, D is TRBD1 (5 bases). Germline-derived CDR1 and CDR2 are SNHLY and FYNNEI. The V and J ends lost 4 bases and 5 bases respectively, with 17 bases between them. This CDR3 spans 15 amino acids. CDR3 sequence reads: CASSGQTGMGETQYF. The CDR3 region has the DNA TGTGCCAGCAGTGGGCAAACAGGAATGGGGGAGACCCAGTACTTC.

The chain joins TRBV13 to TRBJ2-1; 7 nucleotides agree with TRBD1. With 5 bases clipped from V and 9 bases from J, the junction kept 10 bases outside the gene matches. The CDR3 contains 14 residues. Germline assignment: CDR1 PRHDT and CDR2 FYEKMQ (reference sequence). The CDR3 DNA follows: TGTGCCAGCAGCGCGGCAGGGGGATTGGGTGAGCAGTTCTTC. Its protein product is CASSAAGGLGEQFF.

This clone came up once. This chain joins TRBV7-2 and TRBJ1-5; D remains unclear. The CDR3 consists of 14 residues. Trimming removed 3 bases from V and 2 bases from J, with 8 bases in between. CDR1 is SGHTA, CDR2 FQGNSA, per germline. CDR3 sequence: CASSFSSGNQPQHF. In nucleotides, the CDR3 is TGTGCCAGCAGCTTTTCCTCGGGCAATCAGCCCCAGCATTTT.

The gene calls are TRBV19 and TRBJ2-7; D is perhaps TRBD1 (6 bases). The CDR3 consists of 14 residues. Per germline, CDR1 LNHDA and CDR2 SQIVND (reference sequence). Trimming removed 7 bases from V and 7 bases from J, with 20 bases in between. The CDR3 protein is CASTHRERPLEQYF. CDR3 in DNA: TGTGCCAGTACGCACAGGGAGCGGCCGCTAGAGCAGTACTTC.

The chain has TRBV19 and TRBJ1-1; D is perhaps TRBD1 (5 bases). The V and J ends lost 3 bases and 3 bases respectively, with 14 bases between them. The CDR3 covers 15 residues. Germline values: CDR1 LNHDA, CDR2 SQIVND (reference sequence). The CDR3 loop reads CASSISSVGHTEAFF. In DNA, the CDR3 is TGTGCCAGTAGTATTTCTTCAGTGGGGCACACTGAAGCTTTCTTT.

This clone was observed a single time. This chain joins TRBV5-6 and TRBJ2-7; TRBD2 aligns across 7 bases. This CDR3 spans 15 amino acids. The V and J ends lost 0 bases and 2 bases, in that order; junction bases with no gene match: 5. CDR1 and CDR2 (germline): SGHDT, YYEEEE. CDR3 sequence reads: CASSLDSGVPYEQYF. CDR3 DNA: TGTGCCAGCAGCTTGGACAGCGGGGTACCCTACGAGCAGTACTTC.

V is TRBV5-4 and J is TRBJ2-1, with no clear D. Germline loops: CDR1 SGHNT, CDR2 YYREEE (reference sequence). This CDR3 contains 14 residues. V was trimmed by 5 bases and J by 5 bases, leaving 14 bases between them. DNA of the CDR3: TGTGCCAGCAGTATCGTGCCCGGGCACAATGAGCAGTTCTTC. It encodes CASSIVPGHNEQFF.

CDR3 amino acids: CASSSDTGDTIYF. In nucleotides, the CDR3 is TGTGCCAGCAGTTCCGATACCGGGGACACCATATATTTT. The chain joins TRBV27 to TRBJ1-3, with D unclear. This CDR3 is 13 amino acids long. V lost 4 bases, J lost 8 bases, and 12 bases lay in between. Germline V gene sequence: CDR1 MNHEY, CDR2 SMNVEV (reference sequence).

This chain uses TRBV7-3 with TRBJ2-3; possibly TRBD2 for D (6 bases). Trimming stripped 5 bases from V and 7 bases from J, with 22 bases between. CDR3 size: 16 residues. The germline V gene has CDR1 SGHTA and CDR2 FQGTGA. The CDR3 reads CASSPVSGGAVYTQYF. CDR3 DNA: TGTGCCAGCAGCCCTGTTAGCGGAGGAGCGGTATATACGCAGTATTTT.

The J gene is TRBJ1-1, the V gene TRBV28, with TRBD1 identical over 8 bases. Germline values: CDR1 MDHEN, CDR2 SYDVKM. V trimming: 5 bases; J trimming: 1 base; junction bases outside the gene matches: 9. This CDR3 has 16 amino acids. The DNA for the CDR3 is TGTGCCAGCAGTACCCCCCCTCAGGGGGCGAACACTGAAGCTTTCTTT. It specifies CASSTPPQGANTEAFF.

The chain combines TRBV28 with TRBJ2-1, with 8 bases that match TRBD2. Germline CDR1 and CDR2: MDHEN and SYDVKM. This CDR3 spans 15 amino acids. Trimming removed 6 bases from V and 8 bases from J; junction bases left unmatched: 12. The CDR3 sequence is CASRLTGTSPHEQFF. In DNA, the CDR3 is TGTGCCAGCAGGCTGACCGGGACTAGTCCCCATGAGCAGTTCTTC.

The chain joins TRBV9 to TRBJ2-1; the D gene is possibly TRBD1 (6 bases). Between the trimmed V and J ends, which lost 6 bases and 4 bases, there was a span of 11 bases. From germline, CDR1 is SGDLS and CDR2 YYNGEE. This CDR3 has 13 residues. The CDR3, as DNA: TGTGCCAGCAACTCGAGGGGGTACAATGAGCAGTTCTTC. Protein product: CASNSRGYNEQFF.

The chain employs TRBV21-1 and TRBJ2-1. TRBV21-1 counts as a pseudogene. The CDR3 has 14 amino acids. This CDR3 reads CASSKVDSYNEQFF. The CDR3 DNA sequence: TGTGCCAGCAGCAAAGTTGACTCCTACAATGAGCAGTTCTTC.

This clone appeared once. The V call is TRBV15, the J call TRBJ2-7, with 7 bases identical to TRBD1. The CDR3 consists of 14 residues. Germline lookup yields CDR1 LNHNV and CDR2 YYDKDF (reference sequence). Trimming removed 0 bases from V and 6 bases from J; junction bases left unmatched: 5. As DNA, the CDR3 is TGTGCCACCAGCAGAGATCGACAGGGAACCGAGCAGTACTTC. It is translated as CATSRDRQGTEQYF. Combining the CDR3 with reference TRBV15 and TRBJ2-7 gives the whole variable domain DAMVIQNPRYQVTQFGKPVTLSCSQTLNHNVMYWYQQKSSQAPKLLFHYYDKDFNNEADTPDNFQSRRPNTSFCFLDIRSPGLGDTAMYLCATSRDRQGTEQYFGPGTRLTVT.

The chain employs TRBV2 and TRBJ2-7, with D possibly matching TRBD1 (6 bases). Trimming removed 4 bases at V and 3 bases at J, with 7 bases between. The CDR3 has 12 residues. Germline CDR1 is SNHLY and CDR2 is FYNNEI. The CDR3 DNA reads TGTGCCAGCAGTGGACAGGACTACGAGCAGTACTTC. It encodes CASSGQDYEQYF.

CDR3 protein: CASSLDGTEDEQYF. CDR3 in DNA: TGTGCCAGCAGCTTAGATGGGACAGAGGACGAGCAGTACTTC. The chain uses TRBV11-2 and TRBJ2-7; 7 bases line up with TRBD1. The germline V gene has CDR1 SGHAT and CDR2 FQNNGV. V gave up 0 bases and J gave up 5 bases; unmatched junction bases: 4. This CDR3 spans 14 amino acids.

V and J are TRBV27 and TRBJ1-2, with a weak D call TRBD1 (5 bases). In germline, CDR1 is MNHEY, CDR2 SMNVEV (reference sequence). The CDR3 loop spans 14 amino acids. The V gene lost 0 bases and the J gene lost 0 bases, with 5 bases spanning the gap. The CDR3 reads CASSLSGANYGYTF. The CDR3 DNA reads TGTGCCAGCAGTTTATCAGGGGCTAACTATGGCTACACCTTC.

The V call is TRBV19, the J call TRBJ1-2; TRBD1 matches at 11 bases. The CDR3 contains 14 residues. The V gene end was trimmed by 4 bases and the J gene end by 6 bases; junction bases not matched to a gene: 4. Germline-derived CDR1 and CDR2 are LNHDA and SQIVND (reference sequence). For the CDR3, the DNA is TGTGCCAGTAGTACCGGGACAGGGGGTGATGGCTACACCTTC. It translates to CASSTGTGGDGYTF.

To note about this clone: Other DNA sequences of this sample code for an identical CDR3. The CDR3 nucleotides read TGTGCCAGAGCTGGGAGCGCCTACGAGCAGTACTTC. This encodes CARAGSAYEQYF. This rearrangement joins TRBV2 to TRBJ2-7; possible D gene TRBD2, 5 bases. V dropped 9 bases and J dropped 2 bases, with 11 bases sitting between them. Germline V CDR1 and CDR2: SNHLY, FYNNEI. This CDR3 region has 12 residues.

The J gene is TRBJ2-1, the V gene TRBV29-1; possible D gene TRBD2, 5 bases. V dropped 3 bases and J dropped 7 bases, with 10 bases sitting between them. This CDR3 has 12 residues. Germline lookup yields CDR1 SQVTM and CDR2 ANQGSEA. The CDR3 nucleotides read TGCAGCGTTGAGAGGGTAGGGAATGAGCAGTTCTTC. This encodes CSVERVGNEQFF.

The V call is TRBV27, the J call TRBJ2-3; TRBD2 aligns across 15 bases. This CDR3 spans 19 amino acids. J lost 4 bases, V lost 8 bases, and 16 bases had no gene match. CDR1 and CDR2 from the germline V gene are MNHEY and SMNVEV (reference sequence). The CDR3 DNA reads TGTGCCAGCGGTATTCCGGGACTAGCGGGAGGTCGTCAACCAGATACGCAGTATTTT. Its protein is CASGIPGLAGGRQPDTQYF.

The V and J genes are TRBV29-1 and TRBJ2-3; 8 positions match TRBD2. Germline trimming cut 6 bases from V and 4 bases from J; bases unmatched to any gene: 6. The CDR3 is made up of 13 amino acids. Per germline, CDR1 SQVTM and CDR2 ANQGSEA. As DNA, the CDR3 is TGCAGCGTGTTAGCGGGGACCTCAGATACGCAGTATTTT. Translation: CSVLAGTSDTQYF.

This sequence joins TRBV7-9 and TRBJ1-1; tentative D call: TRBD1 (6 bases). This CDR3 spans 13 amino acids. V lost 5 bases, J lost 7 bases, and 14 bases lay in between. CDR1 and CDR2 from the germline V gene are SEHNR and FQNEAQ (reference sequence). This CDR3 reads CASSAPGHLEAFF. The CDR3 nucleotides read TGTGCCAGCAGCGCACCGGGACACCTTGAAGCTTTCTTT.

This chain joins TRBV7-8 and TRBJ2-3; no definite D call. The CDR3 contains 16 residues. V shed 1 base and J shed 0 bases, with 11 bases lying between them. CDR1 and CDR2 from the germline V gene are SGHVS and FQNEAQ. As DNA, the CDR3 is TGTGCCAGCAGCTTAGGAGTGGCCGCTAGCACAGATACGCAGTATTTT. Translated, it gives CASSLGVAASTDTQYF.

This clone has a single count. The chain carries TRBV9 and TRBJ2-3, with 8 bases lining up with TRBD2. The germline CDR1 and CDR2 sequences are SGDLS and YYNGEE. The CDR3 sequence is 16 residues long. Trimming cost V 4 bases and J 3 bases; bases outside gene matches: 10. CDR3: CASSPISGGATDTQYF. The CDR3 DNA reads as TGTGCCAGCAGCCCCATATCGGGAGGGGCAACAGATACGCAGTATTTT.

The CDR3, as DNA: TGTGCCAGTAGCCCAGAGGGAAATACGCAGTATTTT. It translates to CASSPEGNTQYF. This chain joins TRBV19 and TRBJ2-3; D might be TRBD2 (5 bases). The CDR3 consists of 12 residues. V was pared by 6 bases and J by 7 bases, with 11 bases between. Per the germline V gene, CDR1 is LNHDA and CDR2 is SQIVND (reference sequence).

The genes are TRBV30 and TRBJ2-5; TRBD1 aligns across 8 bases. The CDR3 covers 14 residues. Germline V gives CDR1 GTSNPN, CDR2 SVGIG (reference sequence). With V trimmed by 5 bases and J by 5 bases, 10 bases remained unmatched. This chain's CDR3 is CAWLDPGGIETQYF. CDR3 DNA: TGTGCCTGGCTAGACCCAGGGGGCATCGAGACCCAGTACTTC.

V and J are TRBV21-1 and TRBJ1-5. TRBV21-1 is an annotated pseudogene. CDR3 length: 16 residues. The DNA for the CDR3 is TGTGCCAGCAGCAAATTGGACGGGCAGAAAAATCAGCCCCAGCATTTT. This encodes CASSKLDGQKNQPQHF.